A single sample is the source of the 24 T cell receptor beta chains below, sequenced in a study of cytomegalovirus exposure and HLA in healthy donors. PCR employed 60 Vbeta and 13 Jbeta primers. Repertoires were generated with immunoSEQ multiplex PCR, while TCRdb's copy carries only in-frame clones and drops some. Its table lists tens of thousands of clones. The specimen sequenced was PBMCs. The receptors were gathered from a middle-aged man in good health and CMV-seropositive.

The CDR3 sequence is CASSLGYLAGEDEQFF. The CDR3 DNA reads TGTGCCAGCAGCCTAGGGTACCTAGCGGGAGAGGATGAGCAGTTCTTC. The chain employs TRBV7-9 and TRBJ2-1, with 10 bases identical to TRBD2. After removal of 5 bases from V and 8 bases from J, the junction contained 12 bases not matched to a gene. Per the germline V gene, CDR1 is SEHNR and CDR2 is FQNEAQ (reference sequence). This CDR3 region has 16 residues.

J is TRBJ2-1 and V is TRBV7-2; TRBD2 aligns across 8 bases. Germline assignment: CDR1 SGHTA and CDR2 FQGNSA. With 5 bases clipped from V and 0 bases from J, the junction kept 3 bases outside the gene matches. This CDR3 comprises 15 residues. The CDR3 DNA reads TGTGCCAGCAGCCCGGGGGGGAGCTCCTACAATGAGCAGTTCTTC. Amino acids: CASSPGGSSYNEQFF.

This chain uses TRBV7-9 with TRBJ2-3, with TRBD2 matching over 8 bases. The ends lost 1 base at V and 8 bases at J; junction bases unmatched: 2. The CDR3 runs to 13 residues. Germline V lookup: CDR1 SEHNR, CDR2 FQNEAQ (reference sequence). The CDR3 loop is CASSLGREATQYF. The CDR3 coding sequence is TGTGCCAGCAGCTTAGGGCGGGAGGCTACGCAGTATTTT.

The genes are TRBV4-2 and TRBJ2-7, with 12 nucleotides matching TRBD2. CDR1 and CDR2 (germline): LGHNA, YNFKEQ. The V gene end was trimmed by 4 bases and the J gene end by 1 base; junction bases not matched to a gene: 5. The CDR3 loop spans 16 amino acids. The CDR3 bases are TGTGCCAGCAGCCCCCGACTAGCGGGAGAGTCCTACGAGCAGTACTTC. Its translation is CASSPRLAGESYEQYF.

This chain uses TRBV18 with TRBJ2-3, with D possibly matching TRBD2 (5 bases). The CDR3 sequence is 14 residues long. Germline lookup yields CDR1 KGHSH and CDR2 LQKENI. V shed 5 bases and J shed 0 bases, with 9 bases lying between them. The CDR3 region has the DNA TGTGCCAGCTCATCTAGCTCTAGCACAGATACGCAGTATTTT. Its protein is CASSSSSSTDTQYF. The full variable domain, with the rest looked up from reference TRBV18 and TRBJ2-3, is NAGVMQNPRHLVRRRGQEARLRCSPMKGHSHVYWYRQLPEEGLKFMVYLQKENIIDESGMPKERFSAEFPKEGPSILRIQQVVRGDSAAYFCASSSSSSTDTQYFGPGTRLTVL.

This chain connects TRBV5-1 to TRBJ1-5, with D perhaps matching TRBD1 (6 bases). Germline values: CDR1 SGHRS, CDR2 YFSETQ. The CDR3 is made up of 16 amino acids. Trimming shortened V by 7 bases and J by 3 bases, and 20 bases separated the two germline ends. The CDR3 region has the DNA TGCGCCAGCGGACACTCAGGGGCTCCTATCAATCAGCCCCAGCATTTT. Its translation: CASGHSGAPINQPQHF.

The rearrangement links TRBV10-3 to TRBJ1-2, with D maybe TRBD1 (6 bases). The V and J ends lost 0 bases and 4 bases respectively, with 9 bases between them. Germline CDR1 is ENHRY and CDR2 is SYGVKD. CDR3 length equals 14 residues. The CDR3 nucleotides read TGTGCCATCAGTGAGTCCGACAGGTTCTATGGCTACACCTTC. Its translation: CAISESDRFYGYTF.

This rearrangement joins TRBV2 to TRBJ2-5; D possibly corresponds to TRBD2 (5 bases). CDR1 and CDR2 from the germline V gene are SNHLY and FYNNEI. V dropped 7 bases and J dropped 5 bases, with 20 bases sitting between them. The CDR3 runs to 15 residues. The DNA of the CDR3 is TGTGCCAGCACTGCCGGACTCCTCCCCGGTGAGACCCAGTACTTC. Translated: CASTAGLLPGETQYF. Together with reference TRBV2 and TRBJ2-5, the CDR3 gives the full variable domain: EPEVTQTPSHQVTQMGQEVILRCVPISNHLYFYWYRQILGQKVEFLVSFYNNEISEKSEIFDDQFSVERPDGSNFTLKIRSTKLEDSAMYFCASTAGLLPGETQYFGPGTRLLVL.

This chain links TRBV6-5 with TRBJ1-1; 7 bases fit TRBD1. CDR1 is MNHEY, CDR2 SVGAGI, per germline. With V trimmed by 6 bases and J by 0 bases, 4 bases remained unmatched. The CDR3 covers 14 residues. The CDR3 nucleotides are TGTGCCAGCAGCTTCGGGACAGTGAACACTGAAGCTTTCTTT. Protein sequence: CASSFGTVNTEAFF.

The chain combines TRBV7-8 with TRBJ2-3; D gene ambiguous. Trimming left V 3 bases short and J 5 bases short, with 9 bases between. The CDR3 covers 13 residues. Germline V gives CDR1 SGHVS, CDR2 FQNEAQ. CDR3 nucleotides: TGTGCCAGCAGCTTGGAGAAGGTAGATACGCAGTATTTT. Translation: CASSLEKVDTQYF.

The gene calls are TRBV28 and TRBJ2-2, with 11 bases matching TRBD2. The CDR3 loop spans 15 amino acids. Germline CDR1 reads MDHEN; CDR2 reads SYDVKM. The ends lost 7 bases at V and 6 bases at J; junction bases unmatched: 7. For the CDR3, the DNA is TGTGCCAGCATCCTAGCGGGGGGACCTCCCGGGGAGCTGTTTTTT. Translation: CASILAGGPPGELFF.

The genes are TRBV7-9 and TRBJ1-2; 10 nucleotides match TRBD1. Germline CDR1 is SEHNR and CDR2 is FQNEAQ (reference sequence). This CDR3 has 14 residues. V lost 5 bases, J lost 8 bases, and 8 bases stayed unmatched. CDR3 sequence: CASSPADRGPGYTF. The CDR3 DNA is TGTGCCAGCAGCCCCGCCGACAGGGGGCCCGGCTACACCTTC.

The V and J genes are TRBV6-8 and TRBJ2-7; 9 nucleotides match TRBD2. The CDR3 extends over 17 amino acids. The germline gives CDR1 MNHGY, CDR2 SAAAGT. V trimming: 2 bases; J trimming: 7 bases; junction bases outside the gene matches: 15. The CDR3 DNA reads TGTGCCAGCAGTTACCGTGACCGGGGACTAGCCCTGGCGGAGCAGTACTTC. Translating it yields CASSYRDRGLALAEQYF.

The rearrangement links TRBV14 to TRBJ2-5, with D possibly being TRBD1 (5 bases). V was clipped by 4 bases and J by 3 bases, with 18 bases between them. The CDR3 covers 16 residues. The germline V gene has CDR1 SGHDN and CDR2 FVKESK. CDR3 residues: CASSPWGMGPKETQYF. The CDR3 nucleotides read TGTGCCAGCAGCCCCTGGGGAATGGGGCCTAAAGAGACCCAGTACTTC.

The chain carries TRBV7-9 and TRBJ2-4; D perhaps matches TRBD1 (6 bases). The CDR3 totals 13 residues. Germline values: CDR1 SEHNR, CDR2 FQNEAQ (reference sequence). V was trimmed by 5 bases and J by 4 bases, leaving 9 bases between them. CDR3 amino acids: CASSRDNKNIQYF. CDR3 DNA: TGTGCCAGCAGCCGGGACAATAAAAACATTCAGTACTTC.

This sequence joins TRBV28 and TRBJ1-3; TRBD1 aligns across 9 bases. In germline, CDR1 is MDHEN, CDR2 SYDVKM. The ends lost 2 bases at V and 4 bases at J; junction bases unmatched: 3. The CDR3 contains 15 residues. The CDR3 DNA reads as TGTGCCAGCAGTTTAGGGACAGGGAGAGGAAACACCATATATTTT. Translation gives CASSLGTGRGNTIYF.

The chain recombines TRBV15 with TRBJ2-1; 7 bases are shared with TRBD2. The germline V gene has CDR1 LNHNV and CDR2 YYDKDF (reference sequence). The trim removed 0 bases at V and 3 bases at J, leaving 5 bases unmatched. The CDR3 is made up of 16 amino acids. The CDR3 nucleotides read TGTGCCACCAGCAGAGATCTGAGCGGGGACTACAATGAGCAGTTCTTC. Its translation is CATSRDLSGDYNEQFF.

The J gene is TRBJ1-3, the V gene TRBV10-3; D not resolved. Deletions cut 3 bases from V and 6 bases from J, with 12 bases between. In germline, CDR1 is ENHRY, CDR2 SYGVKD. This CDR3 is built from 14 residues. This CDR3 reads CAISDPGESNTIYF. The CDR3 DNA follows: TGTGCCATCAGTGACCCCGGGGAGTCAAACACCATATATTTT.

This chain links TRBV2 with TRBJ2-7; D is unclear. Germline loops: CDR1 SNHLY, CDR2 FYNNEI. V was clipped by 7 bases and J by 4 bases, with 11 bases between them. The CDR3 covers 12 residues. CDR3 in DNA: TGTGCCAGCAACGAGCCCGCTTACGAGCAGTACTTC. This encodes CASNEPAYEQYF. Together with reference TRBV2 and TRBJ2-7, the CDR3 gives the full variable domain: EPEVTQTPSHQVTQMGQEVILRCVPISNHLYFYWYRQILGQKVEFLVSFYNNEISEKSEIFDDQFSVERPDGSNFTLKIRSTKLEDSAMYFCASNEPAYEQYFGPGTRLTVT.

J is TRBJ2-7 and V is TRBV7-8; 7 nucleotides line up with TRBD1. The germline V gene encodes CDR1 SGHVS and CDR2 FQNEAQ. V lost 8 bases and J lost 4; bases outside the gene matches: 11. The CDR3 runs to 14 residues. The CDR3 loop is CASQSRDREYEQYF. CDR3 nucleotides: TGTGCCAGCCAAAGCCGGGACAGAGAGTACGAGCAGTACTTC.

This CDR3 is CASISRNGELFF. CDR3 sequence (DNA): TGTGCCAGTATATCCAGGAACGGGGAGCTGTTTTTT. The chain uses TRBV19 and TRBJ2-2; no definite D call. Germline V gene data show CDR1 as LNHDA and CDR2 as SQIVND (reference sequence). The CDR3 contains 12 residues. With 7 bases removed from V and 7 bases from J, the gap between germline ends came to 10 bases.

The V and J genes are TRBV10-2 and TRBJ2-5; tentatively, D is TRBD1 (5 bases). Germline CDR1 and CDR2: WSHSY and SAAADI. There are 14 residues in the CDR3. Trimming took 6 bases from V and 3 from J, leaving 14 bases between them. DNA for the CDR3: TGCGCCAGCAGCCCCCAGGTAGGGGAAGAGACCCAGTACTTC. Encoded protein: CASSPQVGEETQYF.

This chain uses TRBV9 with TRBJ1-4; D is possibly TRBD1 (5 bases). The CDR3 runs 15 residues. Trimming pared 4 bases from V and 0 bases from J, leaving 10 bases between. Germline V gene data show CDR1 as SGDLS and CDR2 as YYNGEE. The CDR3 protein is CASSPRDSTNEKLFF. The CDR3 nucleotides are TGTGCCAGCAGCCCTAGGGACTCAACTAATGAAAAACTGTTTTTT.

V gene TRBV9 combines with J gene TRBJ2-7, with 9 bases matching TRBD1. This CDR3 has 12 amino acids. With V trimmed by 4 bases and J by 13 bases, 9 bases remained unmatched. The germline CDR1 and CDR2 sequences are SGDLS and YYNGEE. CDR3 residues: CASSSRDRVLYF. CDR3 sequence (DNA): TGTGCCAGCAGCAGCCGGGACAGGGTTTTATACTTC.